This passage covers 20 T cell receptor beta chains from one sample sequenced in a study of T-cell reconstitution after alpha-beta-depleted transplantation in children. For TCRbeta, the library was prepared with unique molecular identifiers. Each CDR3 protein is one row after TCRdb ran MiXCR on the PCR reads. The repertoire holds 400,000 to 450,000 distinct CDR3 sequences, with around two fifths as singletons. Source: PBMCs, taken before TCRalphabeta/CD19-depleted stem cell transplant. Receptors were obtained from a girl aged 2 to 10 with aplastic anemia, due to receive a stem cell transplant.

The chain recombines TRBV20-1 with TRBJ2-7, with D hard to call. Trimming removed 3 bases at V and 1 base at J, with 7 bases between. Germline V gene data show CDR1 as DFQATT and CDR2 as SNEGSKA (reference sequence). The length of the CDR3 is 12 residues. The CDR3, as DNA: TGCAGTGCTAGCGACCGATCCTACGAGCAGTACTTC. Protein: CSASDRSYEQYF.

This clonotype was recorded many times. For the CDR3, the DNA is TGCAGCGTTGGAACAGGGACAAACACCGGGGAGCTGTTTTTT. It yields the protein CSVGTGTNTGELFF. The chain employs TRBV29-1 and TRBJ2-2, with D possibly being TRBD1 (6 bases). With 4 bases removed from V and 2 bases from J, the gap between germline ends came to 11 bases. Germline CDR1 and CDR2: SQVTM and ANQGSEA. This CDR3 comprises 14 residues.

This clonotype was seen many times. The chain links TRBV7-3 to TRBJ2-5; 8 bases map to TRBD2. J lost 2 bases, V lost 2 bases, and 4 bases had no gene match. This CDR3 is built from 15 residues. Germline CDR1 SGHTA, CDR2 FQGTGA. The CDR3 DNA is TGTGCCAGCAGCTTAGTAGCGGGACTACAAGAGACCCAGTACTTC. It yields the protein CASSLVAGLQETQYF.

This chain uses TRBV5-1 with TRBJ1-6; D uncertain. Per the germline V gene, CDR1 is SGHRS and CDR2 is YFSETQ. With 0 bases removed from V and 0 bases from J, the gap between germline ends came to 13 bases. The CDR3 length is 18 residues. CDR3 sequence reads: CASSLEQQFSSYNSPLHF. The DNA for the CDR3 is TGCGCCAGCAGCTTGGAACAGCAGTTTAGCTCCTATAATTCACCCCTCCACTTT.

This clonotype was counted many times. The gene calls are TRBV5-5 and TRBJ2-7; D remains unclear. Germline V gene data show CDR1 as SGHKS and CDR2 as YYEKEE (reference sequence). This CDR3 region has 14 residues. Trimming removed 2 bases from V and 2 bases from J, with 11 bases in between. The CDR3 region is CASSLVPRTYEQYF. DNA of the CDR3: TGTGCCAGCAGCTTAGTCCCTAGGACCTACGAGCAGTACTTC.

The sample holds one count of this clonotype. V gene TRBV6-1 combines with J gene TRBJ2-3; no firm D call. Trimming cost V 7 bases and J 1 base, with 18 bases left between them. CDR3 length: 16 residues. In germline, CDR1 is MNHNS, CDR2 SASEGT. The CDR3 DNA sequence: TGTGCCAGCAATCCAGCCCCTTTTCGGGGCACAGATACGCAGTATTTT. It is translated as CASNPAPFRGTDTQYF.

The V and J genes are TRBV29-1 and TRBJ2-5; D gene uncertain. V was clipped by 3 bases and J by 5 bases, with 19 bases between them. From germline, CDR1 is SQVTM and CDR2 ANQGSEA. The CDR3 spans 15 residues. As DNA, the CDR3 is TGCAGCGTTGATTACTGGACCGTCGCTGAGGAGACCCAGTACTTC. Translating gives CSVDYWTVAEETQYF.

This chain connects TRBV20-1 to TRBJ2-7, with 8 bases that match TRBD2. The CDR3 has 14 residues. CDR1 and CDR2 (germline): DFQATT, SNEGSKA (reference sequence). The chain's CDR3 is CSAQTGGATYEQYF. For the CDR3, the DNA is TGCAGCGCTCAAACCGGGGGGGCTACCTACGAGCAGTACTTC.

This clonotype was detected only a few times. The V and J genes are TRBV7-9 and TRBJ2-2; D uncertain. In germline, CDR1 is SEHNR, CDR2 FQNEAQ (reference sequence). Trimming shortened V by 5 bases and J by 0 bases, and 16 bases separated the two germline ends. There are 17 residues in the CDR3. The chain's CDR3 is CASSPRYASANTGELFF. The CDR3 DNA sequence: TGTGCCAGCAGCCCACGATATGCGTCGGCGAACACCGGGGAGCTGTTTTTT.

V and J are TRBV5-1 and TRBJ2-4; 16 bases map to TRBD2. CDR1 SGHRS and CDR2 YFSETQ come from the germline V gene. The ends lost 4 bases at V and 3 bases at J; junction bases unmatched: 13. There are 20 residues in the CDR3. CDR3: CASSPPWGTSGGGVKNIQYF. CDR3 nucleotides: TGCGCCAGCAGCCCCCCCTGGGGGACTAGCGGGGGGGGAGTCAAAAACATTCAGTACTTC. The full variable domain, completed using reference TRBV5-1 and TRBJ2-4, is KAGVTQTPRYLIKTRGQQVTLSCSPISGHRSVSWYQQTPGQGLQFLFEYFSETQRNKGNFPGRFSGRQFSNSRSEMNVSTLELGDSALYLCASSPPWGTSGGGVKNIQYFGAGTRLSVL.

This clonotype showed up many times. The chain links TRBV20-1 to TRBJ2-7, with 7 bases lining up with TRBD2. The CDR3 sequence is 16 residues long. From germline, CDR1 is DFQATT and CDR2 SNEGSKA (reference sequence). V shed 5 bases, J shed 1 base, and the junction held 14 bases outside the gene matches. CDR3 sequence: CSAYSGSKMGSYEQYF. Written as DNA, the CDR3 is TGCAGTGCTTATAGCGGGTCTAAAATGGGGTCCTACGAGCAGTACTTC.

This clonotype was counted a few times. The chain carries TRBV24-1 and TRBJ1-5; TRBD1 agrees at 10 bases. Germline CDR1 and CDR2: KGHDR and SFDVKD. V was pared by 5 bases and J by 0 bases, with 9 bases of the junction left unmatched. The CDR3 runs to 18 residues. DNA for the CDR3: TGTGCCACCAGTGCTAGGGACAGGGGAAGATATAGCAATCAGCCCCAGCATTTT. This gives the protein CATSARDRGRYSNQPQHF.

Comments on this clonotype: The germline gene is not matched at one end of the junction; a read error may be the cause. This chain uses TRBV20-1 with TRBJ2-3; TRBD1 aligns across 7 bases. This CDR3 region has 13 residues. Germline V CDR1 and CDR2: DFQATT, SNEGSKA (reference sequence). CDR3 sequence reads: CCARVDRWDTQYF. As DNA, the CDR3 is TGCTGTGCTAGAGTGGACAGGTGGGATACGCAGTATTTT.

The chain is built from TRBV5-5 and TRBJ2-4, with D uncertain. Looked up from germline, CDR1 is SGHKS and CDR2 is YYEKEE (reference sequence). This CDR3 region has 12 residues. V gave up 0 bases and J gave up 13 bases, with 11 bases separating them. The DNA of the CDR3 is TGTGCCAGCAGCTTGGAAGGGAAACTCCAGTACTTC. This codes for CASSLEGKLQYF.

This clonotype was seen ten or more times. The V and J genes are TRBV4-1 and TRBJ2-1; TRBD2 matches at 12 bases. Germline V lookup: CDR1 MGHRA, CDR2 YSYEKL. Trimming removed 1 base from V and 9 bases from J; junction bases left unmatched: 13. The length of the CDR3 is 18 residues. Here the CDR3 reads CASSQALVLAGGGGEQFF. CDR3 nucleotides: TGCGCCAGCAGCCAAGCGCTGGTGCTAGCGGGAGGGGGAGGTGAGCAGTTCTTC.

With respect to this clonotype: A clone one base away is much larger, so this may be a read error. The rearrangement links TRBV4-3 to TRBJ1-4; TRBD1 aligns across 10 bases. The CDR3 consists of 14 residues. CDR1 LGHNA and CDR2 YSLEER come from the germline V gene. The V segment lost 1 base and the J segment 7 bases; nucleotides outside the gene matches: 0. The CDR3 reads CASSQGQGAEKLFF. The DNA of the CDR3 is TGCGCCAGCAGCCAAGGACAGGGGGCTGAAAAACTGTTTTTT.

The chain links TRBV20-1 to TRBJ2-7; 12 nucleotides agree with TRBD2. Germline V CDR1 and CDR2: DFQATT, SNEGSKA (reference sequence). The junction had 10 bases not matched to a gene; V was cut back by 0 bases and J by 7 bases. There are 16 residues in the CDR3. CDR3 nucleotides: TGCAGTGCTAGAGAGAGCCCAAGACTAGCGGGGGTTGAGCAGTACTTC. Protein sequence: CSARESPRLAGVEQYF.

This clonotype was found a few times. The rearrangement joins TRBV7-2 to TRBJ1-2; D is perhaps TRBD1 (5 bases). The ends were cut back, 0 bases at V and 8 bases at J, with 13 bases in the middle. Germline CDR1 SGHTA, CDR2 FQGNSA. This CDR3 contains 14 residues. CDR3 protein: CASSLARGGGGYTF. As DNA, the CDR3 is TGTGCCAGCAGCTTAGCGCGGGGGGGTGGGGGCTACACCTTC.

The chain recombines TRBV30 with TRBJ1-5; unclear D gene. In germline, CDR1 is GTSNPN, CDR2 SVGIG (reference sequence). CDR3 length equals 12 residues. V was cut by 2 bases and J by 7 bases, with 9 bases left in between. CDR3 sequence (DNA): TGTGCCTGGAGTCGAGGGAACCAGCCCCAGCATTTT. Protein: CAWSRGNQPQHF.

This chain uses TRBV5-4 with TRBJ2-5; 13 nucleotides agree with TRBD2. In germline, CDR1 is SGHNT, CDR2 YYREEE (reference sequence). The CDR3 is 16 residues long. The J segment lost 5 bases and the V segment lost 4 bases, leaving 8 bases of the junction unmatched. CDR3 protein: CASSPPTSGRRETQYF. The CDR3 bases are TGTGCCAGCAGCCCACCGACTAGCGGGAGGCGGGAGACCCAGTACTTC.